The source of this TCR beta chain is a study of blood T cells in healthy people across ages. The V end was cut by 8 bases, the J end by 8 bases, with 15 bases between. Germline V gene lookup returns CDR1 MNHEY and CDR2 SVGEGT. The CDR3 loop spans 13 amino acids. The use of a sample-barcoded 5' primer and a J-beta primer mix characterized a second PCR of about 7 to 12 cycles. One entry per CDR3 protein results from TCRdb running MiXCR on the 5' RACE reads. Counted here are fewer than 900,000 distinct CDR3 sequences, around 45% occurring once; the ten biggest clones make up under 35%. Sequenced sample: blood. J is TRBJ1-4 and V is TRBV6-2 or TRBV6-3; D may be TRBD1 (5 bases). This clonotype was sampled from a woman aged 55-70 years in good health. The CDR3 region has the DNA TGTGCCAGCGGTGAAAGGGGAAGAGAAAAACTGTTTTTT. Encoded protein: CASGERGREKLFF.